This passage covers 31 T cell receptor beta chains from one sample sequenced in a study of CD8 T cells in ankylosing spondylitis. Their antigens are not known. The study's findings and limits: The study identified a TCR beta motif of 7 or 8 highly homologous variants that appeared characteristic of ankylosing spondylitis blood.

TCRdb called the 5' RACE reads again in MiXCR, with one record for every CDR3 protein. The table shows more than 400,000 distinct CDR3 sequences, with 5.3% occurring only once. The sequenced material came from blood, either unsorted or a sorted T cell fraction (not recorded which). These receptors were collected from a male donor with ankylosing spondylitis.

This clonotype was detected many times. This sequence joins TRBV4-2 and TRBJ2-2; D uncertain. V was shortened by 0 bases and J by 4 bases, with 12 bases between the two germline ends. The CDR3 has 16 residues. Germline values: CDR1 LGHNA, CDR2 YNFKEQ. CDR3 in DNA: TGTGCCAGCAGCCAAGAAGATGTCCGGAGCACCGGGGAGCTGTTTTTT. Translation: CASSQEDVRSTGELFF.

This clonotype was detected only a few times. The chain couples TRBV7-3 to TRBJ2-3; D tentatively reads TRBD1 or TRBD2 (5 bases each). V was pared by 2 bases and J by 8 bases, with 11 bases between. In germline, CDR1 is SGHTA, CDR2 FQGTGA. CDR3 length: 13 amino acids. The CDR3 nucleotides are TGTGCCAGCAGCTTATCGTTCGGGACTACGCAGTATTTT. Its protein product is CASSLSFGTTQYF. Combining the CDR3 with reference TRBV7-3 and TRBJ2-3 gives the whole variable domain GAGVSQTPSNKVTEKGKYVELRCDPISGHTALYWYRQSLGQGPEFLIYFQGTGAADDSGLPNDRFFAVRPEGSVSTLKIQRTERGDSAVYLCASSLSFGTTQYFGPGTRLTVL.

This clonotype was counted at least ten times. The CDR3 loop reads CASSLGQGVHTF. The CDR3 bases are TGTGCCAGCAGCTTGGGACAGGGGGTTCACACCTTC. J is TRBJ1-2 and V is TRBV5-6; TRBD1 agrees at 9 bases. Germline V lookup: CDR1 SGHDT, CDR2 YYEEEE. The CDR3 totals 12 residues. With 0 bases clipped from V and 12 bases from J, the junction kept 3 bases outside the gene matches. The whole variable domain, filled in from reference TRBV5-6 and TRBJ1-2, reads DAGVTQSPTHLIKTRGQQVTLRCSPKSGHDTVSWYQQALGQGPQFIFQYYEEEERQRGNFPDRFSGHQFPNYSSELNVNALLLGDSALYLCASSLGQGVHTFGSGTRLTVV.

This clonotype was recorded many times. This chain joins TRBV5-1 and TRBJ2-5; TRBD1 might be the D (5 bases). This CDR3 spans 14 amino acids. Trimming took off 5 bases at V and 5 bases at J, with 16 bases between the two ends. Germline CDR1 SGHRS, CDR2 YFSETQ. The CDR3 coding sequence is TGCGCCAGCAGAACAGGAGAACCAGGGGAGACCCAGTACTTC. Its protein is CASRTGEPGETQYF.

This clonotype was observed at least ten times. The V gene is TRBV20-1, the J gene TRBJ1-3; 10 bases agree with TRBD1. V lost 0 bases, J lost 4 bases, and 6 bases stayed unmatched. Germline V gene lookup returns CDR1 DFQATT and CDR2 SNEGSKA (reference sequence). There are 16 residues in the CDR3. This CDR3 is CSARDAWTGGGNTIYF. CDR3 bases: TGCAGTGCTAGAGATGCATGGACAGGGGGAGGAAACACCATATATTTT.

In its sample, this clonotype was seen a few times. The chain couples TRBV4-3 to TRBJ2-6; 7 nucleotides match TRBD2. The CDR3 contains 17 residues. The V gene's germline CDR1 is LGHNA and CDR2 YSLEER. V gave up 0 bases and J gave up 2 bases; unmatched junction bases: 4. As DNA, the CDR3 is TGCGCCAGCAGCCAAGATGGGGGGGTCCCTGGGGCCAACGTCCTGACTTTC. This codes for CASSQDGGVPGANVLTF.

This clonotype was picked up many times. The CDR3 region has the DNA TGTGCCAGCAGTTTTTTAGGACAAGAGGAGACCCAGTACTTC. As protein: CASSFLGQEETQYF. The chain recombines TRBV28 with TRBJ2-5; D perhaps matches TRBD1 (5 bases). Germline V gene lookup returns CDR1 MDHEN and CDR2 SYDVKM. The CDR3 sequence is 14 residues long. V lost 3 bases and J lost 5, with 13 bases in between.

This clonotype was seen at least ten times. The CDR3 DNA reads as TGTGCCAGCAGCCAAGGTCGAAGCCGCAGGGAGCAGTTCTTC. It encodes CASSQGRSRREQFF. This rearrangement joins TRBV4-2 to TRBJ2-1; D remains ambiguous. Germline CDR1 is LGHNA and CDR2 is YNFKEQ. V lost 1 base and J lost 10, with 14 bases in between. CDR3 length equals 14 residues.

As regards this clonotype: This could be a read error, since a much larger clone is one nucleotide away. The V gene is TRBV5-6, the J gene TRBJ2-7; TRBD1 matches at 7 bases. J was trimmed by 4 bases and V by 6 bases; bases with no gene match: 16. The CDR3 length is 16 residues. Germline assignment: CDR1 SGHDT and CDR2 YYEEEE. Here the CDR3 reads CASTSTGTEPPYEQYF. The CDR3 bases are TGTGCCAGCACTTCAACCGGGACAGAGCCGCCTTACGAGCAGTACTTC.

This clonotype has at least ten counts. The V gene is TRBV5-1, the J gene TRBJ1-2, with D unclear. V was pared by 4 bases and J by 4 bases, with 20 bases between. This CDR3 comprises 16 residues. Germline CDR1 is SGHRS and CDR2 is YFSETQ. This chain's CDR3 is CASSAGPASPLYGYTF. CDR3 bases: TGCGCCAGCAGCGCCGGGCCAGCTTCACCCCTCTATGGCTACACCTTC.

This clonotype was recorded many times. The chain recombines TRBV29-1 with TRBJ1-1, with 7 positions matching TRBD1. The CDR3 has 13 amino acids. V was clipped by 6 bases and J by 1 base; unmatched bases: 5. Germline CDR1 reads SQVTM; CDR2 reads ANQGSEA. The CDR3 bases are TGCAGCGTCTTAGACAGGGCGAACACTGAAGCTTTCTTT. It specifies CSVLDRANTEAFF. Looking up the rest from reference TRBV29-1 and TRBJ1-1 gives the full variable domain: SAVISQKPSRDICQRGTSLTIQCQVDSQVTMMFWYRQQPGQSLTLIATANQGSEATYESGFVIDKFPISRPNLTFSTLTVSNMSPEDSSIYLCSVLDRANTEAFFGQGTRLTVV.

This clonotype was seen at least ten times. V usage is TRBV6-6 and J usage is TRBJ2-2; D unresolved. V lost 6 bases to trimming and J lost 10 bases, with 9 bases between them. The germline V gene has CDR1 MNHNY and CDR2 SVGAGI (reference sequence). The CDR3 has 11 amino acids. Here the CDR3 reads CASSRVMELFF. Written as DNA, the CDR3 is TGTGCCAGCAGCCGGGTGATGGAGCTGTTTTTT.

This clonotype occurred many times. J is TRBJ2-2 and V is TRBV7-9; D remains unclear. V was cut by 5 bases and J by 7 bases, with 2 bases left in between. CDR1 is SEHNR, CDR2 FQNEAQ, per germline (reference sequence). The length of the CDR3 is 10 residues. DNA for the CDR3: TGTGCCAGCAGCGGCGGGGAGCTGTTTTTT. Its translation: CASSGGELFF.

This clonotype has a count of ten or more. This chain links TRBV20-1 with TRBJ2-3; no firm D call. The CDR3 loop spans 14 amino acids. The germline V gene encodes CDR1 DFQATT and CDR2 SNEGSKA (reference sequence). Deletions cut 6 bases from V and 2 bases from J, with 15 bases between. Written as DNA, the CDR3 is TGCAGTGCAAGTGAGGCGGAACCCACAGATACGCAGTATTTT. This translates into CSASEAEPTDTQYF.

This chain links TRBV30 with TRBJ2-2, with no clear D. The CDR3 loop spans 15 amino acids. V was shortened by 2 bases and J by 1 base, with 11 bases between the two germline ends. From germline, CDR1 is GTSNPN and CDR2 SVGIG (reference sequence). As DNA, the CDR3 is TGTGCCTGGAGTACCGGAGAGCAGAACACCGGGGAGCTGTTTTTT. Its translation: CAWSTGEQNTGELFF.

This clonotype showed up many times. The rearrangement joins TRBV15 to TRBJ1-1; tentative D call: TRBD1 (6 bases). Germline CDR1 LNHNV, CDR2 YYDKDF (reference sequence). This CDR3 contains 15 residues. V lost 3 bases and J 7 bases, leaving 18 bases between the germline ends. This CDR3 is CATSSYGTFYGEAFF. Written as DNA, the CDR3 is TGTGCCACCAGCAGCTACGGGACATTTTATGGTGAAGCTTTCTTT.

This clonotype was seen repeatedly, ten times or more. The CDR3 loop reads CASSLSPDTQYF. DNA for the CDR3: TGTGCCAGCAGCCTAAGCCCAGATACGCAGTATTTT. V gene TRBV6-6 combines with J gene TRBJ2-3; D unresolved. V gave up 6 bases and J gave up 4 bases, with 8 bases separating them. The CDR3 consists of 12 residues. Germline V gives CDR1 MNHNY, CDR2 SVGAGI (reference sequence).

The sample holds many counts of this clonotype. The chain uses TRBV20-1 and TRBJ2-5; D remains unclear. V was cut by 4 bases and J by 2 bases, with 8 bases left in between. The CDR3 is made up of 12 amino acids. The V gene's germline CDR1 is DFQATT and CDR2 SNEGSKA (reference sequence). Here the CDR3 reads CSAIGNQETQYF. CDR3 DNA sequence: TGCAGTGCTATTGGGAATCAAGAGACCCAGTACTTC.

Many counts were recorded for this clonotype. This chain's CDR3 is CASSREPGRLNEKLFF. The CDR3, as DNA: TGTGCCAGCAGCCGGGAACCGGGACGTCTAAATGAAAAACTGTTTTTT. This rearrangement joins TRBV5-5 to TRBJ1-4; a weak D match, TRBD1 (5 bases). Between the trimmed V and J ends, which lost 4 bases and 5 bases, there was a span of 18 bases. Germline CDR1 SGHKS, CDR2 YYEKEE (reference sequence). The CDR3 has 16 amino acids.

In this sample, this clonotype turned up many times. Here the CDR3 reads CASSRGAAGAYEQYF. CDR3 bases: TGTGCCAGCAGTCGCGGGGCAGCGGGAGCATACGAGCAGTACTTC. The genes are TRBV12-3 or TRBV12-4 and TRBJ2-7, with 8 nucleotides matching TRBD2. The CDR3 has 15 amino acids. The V and J ends lost 5 bases and 4 bases, in that order; junction bases with no gene match: 10.

This clonotype was seen many times. The rearrangement joins TRBV6-1 to TRBJ1-2; no firm D call. Germline CDR1 is MNHNS and CDR2 is SASEGT. With 10 bases removed from V and 4 bases from J, the gap between germline ends came to 16 bases. The CDR3 contains 13 residues. CDR3 nucleotides: TGTGCCACCAACAACATTAAAACCTATGGCTACACCTTC. Its protein is CATNNIKTYGYTF.

This clonotype was recorded at least ten times. The V gene is TRBV5-1, the J gene TRBJ2-7; D is tentatively TRBD1 or TRBD2 (5 bases each). Germline-derived CDR1 and CDR2 are SGHRS and YFSETQ. V was trimmed by 4 bases and J by 5 bases, leaving 25 bases between them. This CDR3 has 17 residues. The CDR3 here is CASSPGPGRGFWHEQYF. For the CDR3, the DNA is TGCGCCAGCAGCCCAGGACCGGGACGGGGATTTTGGCACGAGCAGTACTTC.

In its sample, this clonotype was seen many times. This sequence joins TRBV20-1 and TRBJ2-1; possible D gene TRBD2, 5 bases. Trimming shortened V by 0 bases and J by 10 bases, and 16 bases separated the two germline ends. CDR1 is DFQATT and CDR2 is SNEGSKA in the germline V gene (reference sequence). This CDR3 is built from 14 residues. The CDR3 DNA is TGCAGTGCTAGAGATTTGGGAGCTTGGAACGAGCAGTTCTTC. It yields the protein CSARDLGAWNEQFF.

There are many counts of this clonotype. The chain employs TRBV15 and TRBJ2-1; 9 nucleotides match TRBD1. The germline gives CDR1 LNHNV, CDR2 YYDKDF (reference sequence). The CDR3 runs 15 residues. The V segment lost 5 bases and the J segment 8 bases; nucleotides outside the gene matches: 10. The CDR3 protein is CATSSPGQGWHEQFF. The CDR3 DNA is TGTGCCACCAGCTCACCCGGACAGGGGTGGCATGAGCAGTTCTTC.

The genes are TRBV29-1 and TRBJ1-1; no firm D call. Per the germline V gene, CDR1 is SQVTM and CDR2 is ANQGSEA. V gave up 4 bases and J gave up 10 bases, with 16 bases separating them. The CDR3 extends over 12 amino acids. DNA for the CDR3: TGCAGCGTTGGAGGAAGACGCATCGGAGCTTTCTTT. The encoded protein is CSVGGRRIGAFF. The variable domain in full, completed from reference TRBV29-1 and TRBJ1-1, reads SAVISQKPSRDICQRGTSLTIQCQVDSQVTMMFWYRQQPGQSLTLIATANQGSEATYESGFVIDKFPISRPNLTFSTLTVSNMSPEDSSIYLCSVGGRRIGAFFGQGTRLTVV.

In this sample, this clonotype turned up many times. The genes are TRBV7-2 and TRBJ2-7, with TRBD1 identical over 9 bases. This CDR3 comprises 13 residues. V was clipped by 5 bases and J by 6 bases; unmatched bases: 5. Germline-derived CDR1 and CDR2 are SGHTA and FQGNSA. CDR3 coding DNA: TGTGCCAGCAGCCCAGAGGACAGGGGCGAGCAGTACTTC. This encodes CASSPEDRGEQYF.

This clonotype was detected many times. The gene calls are TRBV29-1 and TRBJ2-2; D is undetermined. Germline loops: CDR1 SQVTM, CDR2 ANQGSEA. The CDR3 loop spans 15 amino acids. Between the trimmed V and J ends, which lost 3 bases and 4 bases, there was a span of 15 bases. The CDR3 DNA reads as TGCAGCGTTGAGGTCCGTCTTAAGGGCACCGGGGAGCTGTTTTTT. It encodes CSVEVRLKGTGELFF.

This clonotype was observed at least ten times. This chain links TRBV6-1 with TRBJ1-5, with D possibly being TRBD1 (5 bases). Deletions cut 6 bases from V and 0 bases from J, with 12 bases between. CDR1 and CDR2 (germline): MNHNS, SASEGT. The CDR3 covers 15 residues. CDR3 protein: CASSPGQYSNQPQHF. The CDR3 DNA sequence: TGTGCCAGCAGCCCTGGACAATATAGCAATCAGCCCCAGCATTTT.

There are a few counts of this clonotype. The chain is built from TRBV20-1 and TRBJ2-1, with D possibly being TRBD2 (6 bases). The germline CDR1 and CDR2 sequences are DFQATT and SNEGSKA (reference sequence). Trimming stripped 5 bases from V and 2 bases from J, with 13 bases between. This CDR3 spans 14 amino acids. The CDR3 nucleotides read TGCAGTGCTCGCCTAGCGCATGCCTACAATGAGCAGTTCTTC. Protein product: CSARLAHAYNEQFF.

This clonotype was detected ten times or more. The chain uses TRBV29-1 and TRBJ2-3; perhaps TRBD2 as D (6 bases). V lost 7 bases and J lost 0, with 17 bases in between. The CDR3 is 15 amino acids. Germline CDR1 SQVTM, CDR2 ANQGSEA. The CDR3 here is CSAREIAASTDTQYF. CDR3 sequence (DNA): TGCAGCGCCCGAGAGATAGCGGCTAGCACAGATACGCAGTATTTT.

CDR3 bases: TGTGCCAGCAGTCGGAGGAGGGCTAGCGGGAGTGGAGAGCAGTACTTC. This gives the protein CASSRRRASGSGEQYF. The J gene is TRBJ2-7, the V gene TRBV27, with 10 bases identical to TRBD2. This CDR3 spans 16 amino acids. V lost 5 bases to trimming and J lost 7 bases; unmatched junction nucleotides: 14. Germline V gene lookup returns CDR1 MNHEY and CDR2 SMNVEV (reference sequence).